Sequencing of this TCR beta chain was carried out in a study of T cells in Graves' hyperthyroidism and ophthalmopathy. Germline V lookup: CDR1 SGDLS, CDR2 YYNGEE. The CDR3 is made up of 15 amino acids. Trimming left V 3 bases short and J 5 bases short, with 12 bases between. RNA transcripts served as the template for amplifying TCR beta CDR3 regions. HTBI primers were used for first-round RT-PCR of the TCR CDR3. TCRdb re-called the multiplex PCR reads through MiXCR, storing one row per CDR3 protein. The table records over 700,000 distinct CDR3 sequences, approximately 40% of them present only once. The study's findings and limits: The majority of expanded thyroid clonotypes above 0.001 also appeared in blood.

Stable hyperthyroidism: no ophthalmopathy progression over 18 months of follow-up. Notes on this clonotype: Its cognate antigen is unknown.

This receptor was obtained from a man in his late teens or twenties with Graves' hyperthyroidism. This chain joins TRBV9 and TRBJ1-6; D is possibly TRBD1 (5 bases). Sample: blood. The CDR3 DNA reads as TGTGCCAGCAGCGGTGGGACTGGAGATAATTCACCCCTCCACTTT. It specifies CASSGGTGDNSPLHF.